In this sample, the clone carrying this T cell receptor beta chain turned up a few times. Its antigen is not known. This sample was included in a study of response to subunit inactivated influenza vaccine. Broader study findings: It was the authors' suggestion that each seasonal influenza vaccination recruits few new T cells.

Each CDR3 protein is one row after TCRdb ran MiXCR on the RT-PCR reads. The sample includes more than 450,000 distinct CDR3 sequences, approximately 12% seen only once; the top ten take roughly 10%. Germline values: CDR1 DFQATT, CDR2 SNEGSKA (reference sequence). This CDR3 is 14 amino acids long. V shed 4 bases, J shed 4 bases, and the junction held 5 bases outside the gene matches. This sequence joins TRBV20-1 and TRBJ1-2; 11 bases map to TRBD1. This TCR derives from a man in his fifties or sixties who received an inactivated influenza vaccine. Sequenced here: PBMCs from blood, sampled on the day of vaccination. The CDR3 DNA reads as TGCAGTGCTATATCCGGGACAGGGGGCTATGGCTACACCTTC. It codes for CSAISGTGGYGYTF.